A single sample gave rise to the 11 T cell receptor beta chains below, sequenced in a study of beta chain features in type 1 diabetes. These receptors' targets are unknown. Study observations and caveats: Moderately but significantly shorter TCRB CDR3s were found in Type 1 diabetes patients in all four CD4+ subsets.

Expressed TCRB transcripts were sequenced because the isolated RNA had all been reverse transcribed beforehand. Sequencing used immunoSEQ multiplex PCR; TCRdb keeps in-frame clones, though not all of them. The data contain more than 250,000 clones, about a fifth of them singletons. Sequenced: naive CD4+ T cells from blood. Receptor source: a woman in her forties with type 1 diabetes.

V is TRBV27 and J is TRBJ2-5; weak D call: TRBD2 (6 bases). Trimming stripped 8 bases from V and 0 bases from J, with 13 bases between. There are 14 residues in the CDR3. CDR1 and CDR2 from the germline V gene are MNHEY and SMNVEV (reference sequence). CDR3 amino acids: CASARDFYQETQYF. The CDR3 region has the DNA TGTGCCAGCGCCCGGGACTTCTACCAAGAGACCCAGTACTTC.

The chain combines TRBV5-8 with TRBJ2-5, with 15 bases matching TRBD2. The trim removed 4 bases at V and 1 base at J, leaving 5 bases unmatched. This CDR3 is built from 17 residues. Germline V gives CDR1 SGHTS, CDR2 YDEGEE. CDR3 nucleotides: TGTGCCAGCAGCCTCGGACTAGCGGGGGGGTCCCAAGAGACCCAGTACTTC. Residues: CASSLGLAGGSQETQYF.

This clone was picked up a small number of times. The chain couples TRBV7-9 to TRBJ2-4; 11 bases are a match to TRBD2. Trimming cost V 4 bases and J 2 bases; bases outside gene matches: 10. CDR1 and CDR2 (germline): SEHNR, FQNEAQ (reference sequence). The CDR3 sequence is 18 residues long. CDR3 sequence: CASSSTPVAGGPKNIQYF. The CDR3 nucleotides read TGTGCCAGCAGCTCCACGCCTGTAGCGGGGGGGCCCAAAAACATTCAGTACTTC.

The chain is built from TRBV28 and TRBJ2-7; D may be TRBD2 (6 bases). The germline CDR1 and CDR2 sequences are MDHEN and SYDVKM. V was cut by 4 bases and J by 1 base, with 14 bases left in between. CDR3 length equals 15 residues. Written as DNA, the CDR3 is TGTGCCAGCAGTTATCTCGCGGGACCTTCCTACGAGCAGTACTTC. It yields the protein CASSYLAGPSYEQYF.

The chain combines TRBV30 with TRBJ2-3; D is unresolved. Trimming took 1 base from V and 0 from J, leaving 17 bases between them. CDR3 length: 17 residues. Germline CDR1 is GTSNPN and CDR2 is SVGIG (reference sequence). The CDR3 DNA reads TGTGCCTGGAGTGCGAGCGTGACTGCCCTGAGCACAGATACGCAGTATTTT. Protein product: CAWSASVTALSTDTQYF.

This clone was recorded a few times. The V and J genes are TRBV7-9 and TRBJ1-2; 7 bases align to TRBD1. Germline V gene data show CDR1 as SEHNR and CDR2 as FQNEAQ (reference sequence). CDR3 size: 14 residues. The trim removed 5 bases at V and 4 bases at J, leaving 7 bases unmatched. The CDR3 loop reads CASSRGQAVYGYTF. The CDR3 DNA reads as TGTGCCAGCAGCCGCGGACAGGCGGTCTATGGCTACACCTTC. The entire variable domain, with the rest obtained from reference TRBV7-9 and TRBJ1-2, is as follows: DTGVSQNPRHKITKRGQNVTFRCDPISEHNRLYWYRQTLGQGPEFLTYFQNEAQLEKSRLLSDRFSAERPKGSFSTLEIQRTEQGDSAMYLCASSRGQAVYGYTFGSGTRLTVV.

The V call is TRBV6-5, the J call TRBJ2-5, with D possibly being TRBD2 (6 bases). The CDR3 is 15 residues long. CDR1 and CDR2 from the germline V gene are MNHEY and SVGAGI. V was pared by 2 bases and J by 2 bases, with 12 bases between. The CDR3 region is CASSYPGGGQETQYF. The CDR3 bases are TGTGCCAGCAGTTACCCCGGGGGAGGACAAGAGACCCAGTACTTC.

In this sample, this clone turned up a few times. This chain joins TRBV30 and TRBJ2-3; perhaps TRBD1 as D (6 bases). Germline V gene sequence: CDR1 GTSNPN, CDR2 SVGIG (reference sequence). The length of the CDR3 is 13 residues. Trimming cost V 5 bases and J 4 bases, with 13 bases left between them. The CDR3 DNA reads as TGTGCCTGGTTGCCCAGGGGCGCAGATACGCAGTATTTT. It specifies CAWLPRGADTQYF.

This chain connects TRBV28 to TRBJ2-5; no reliable D call. The CDR3 totals 10 residues. V shed 6 bases and J shed 5 bases, with 4 bases lying between them. Germline V gene lookup returns CDR1 MDHEN and CDR2 SYDVKM. Here the CDR3 DNA reads TGTGCCAGCAGCGCGGAGACCCAGTACTTC. Translated: CASSAETQYF.

This clone was seen only a few times. The V gene is TRBV15, the J gene TRBJ1-2, with D hard to call. The germline CDR1 and CDR2 sequences are LNHNV and YYDKDF (reference sequence). The CDR3 loop spans 14 amino acids. V lost 0 bases to trimming and J lost 0 bases, with 5 bases between them. CDR3 protein: CATSRDSTNYGYTF. The DNA for the CDR3 is TGTGCCACCAGCAGAGACAGTACTAACTATGGCTACACCTTC.

V usage is TRBV6-5 and J usage is TRBJ1-2; TRBD1 matches at 9 bases. The V and J ends lost 6 bases and 4 bases, in that order; junction bases with no gene match: 9. CDR1 and CDR2 from the germline V gene are MNHEY and SVGAGI. The CDR3 totals 15 residues. The CDR3 reads CASRRGDRVGYGYTF. DNA for the CDR3: TGTGCCAGCAGACGGGGGGACAGGGTCGGCTATGGCTACACCTTC.